The T cell receptor (beta chain) described here comes from a study of PD-L1 blockade in urothelial cancer. Across the study: Across blood samples, T cells had a median count of approximately 140,000.

Assay: immunoSEQ multiplex PCR; the TCRdb copy retains only in-frame clones and omits some. The sample consists of about 45,000 clones, roughly 78% of them appearing once. The CDR3 has 13 residues. Germline values: CDR1 MNHNS, CDR2 SASEGT. The ends lost 4 bases at V and 6 bases at J; junction bases unmatched: 3. The time point was: peripheral blood 6 weeks after treatment start. The origin of this receptor is a man in his 60s with urothelial cancer. The rearrangement uses TRBV6-1 and TRBJ2-7; TRBD1 matches at 10 bases. Here the sequenced sample was PBMCs, taken around atezolizumab (anti-PD-L1) treatment. The CDR3 DNA reads as TGTGCCAGCAGTGTCCGGGACAGGGGCGAGCAGTACTTC. This encodes CASSVRDRGEQYF.